The clone carrying this T cell receptor (beta chain) was seen only once. The germline gives CDR1 SGHNT, CDR2 YYREEE (reference sequence). V lost 4 bases and J lost 6, with 9 bases in between. The CDR3 has 12 amino acids. The source of the sample is a study of blood T cell repertoires in COVID-19. Authors' data handling: Reference gene primer amplification in the assay estimated nucleated cell counts. Assay used: immunoSEQ multiplex PCR; TCRdb lists only in-frame clones, some missing. V, J and clone size reflect that table, while D and trimming were determined from the DNA. There are about 63,000 clones in the sample; around 80% occur only once, and about 4% lies in the top ten. Clinical histories supplied by participants themselves formed the basis of cohort assignment.

This chain links TRBV5-4 with TRBJ2-3; D call uncertain. The receptor was derived from a woman aged 40 to 50 with acute COVID-19. The sequenced sample was PBMCs or T cells enriched from blood (not recorded which). For the CDR3, the DNA is TGTGCCAGCAGCCTCACAGTCGATACGCAGTATTTT. Translation gives CASSLTVDTQYF.